The entry below describes one T cell receptor beta chain. Its antigen remains unknown. This entry belongs to a study of OX40 agonist ivuxolimab in advanced cancers. At the level of the study: Six ivuxolimab dose levels, 0.01 to 10 mg/kg, were given intravenously every 2 weeks. Notes on the study in general: Low normalized T-cell clonal expansion was also seen in some nonresponders.

Sequencing was performed with immunoSEQ multiplex PCR; in TCRdb, only in-frame clones are kept and a portion is missing. There are about 66,000 clones in the sample; 87% occur only once, and around 2% lies in the top ten. Patients with a history of autoimmune disease or on systemic immunosuppression were excluded. The CDR3 spans 13 residues. The trim removed 4 bases at V and 3 bases at J, leaving 2 bases unmatched. Germline CDR1 and CDR2: SGHKS and YYEKEE (reference sequence). This TCR was recovered from an adult with an advanced solid tumor such as melanoma, head and neck, liver or kidney cancer. The V call is TRBV5-5, the J call TRBJ1-1, with 8 bases matching TRBD1. The source material was CD4+ or CD8+ T cells sorted from blood, sampled in a trial of the OX40 agonist ivuxolimab. The CDR3 loop is CASSKTGDTEAFF. CDR3 DNA: TGTGCCAGCAGCAAGACAGGGGACACTGAAGCTTTCTTT.